This T cell receptor (beta chain) was identified in a study of control samples from healthy donors and cancer patients. The CDR3 loop spans 15 amino acids. CDR1 is SGHVS, CDR2 FQNEAQ, per germline. Germline trimming cut 4 bases from V and 5 bases from J; bases unmatched to any gene: 5. Method: immunoSEQ multiplex PCR; TCRdb's copy keeps in-frame clones and lacks some. The sample has roughly 120,000 clones, 88% seen once. This TCR derives from a woman aged 70-85 years in good health. Specimen: blood. The rearrangement uses TRBV7-8 and TRBJ2-2, with 9 bases lining up with TRBD1. The CDR3 is CASSSRTGVTGELFF. The CDR3 DNA is TGTGCCAGCAGCTCTCGGACAGGGGTTACCGGGGAGCTGTTTTTT.